This is a list of T cell receptor beta chains from one sample in a study of blood T cell repertoires in COVID-19. TCRdb's table, derived via immunoSEQ multiplex PCR, lists solely in-frame clones and lacks some. This sample has 140,000 to 150,000 clones; 87% occur once, and the top ten carry roughly 6.1%. The specimen was peripheral blood. These receptors were taken from a man at least 80 years old with acute or convalescent COVID-19. CDR3s include the opening cysteine and the closing phenylalanine or tryptophan.

J gene	V gene	CDR3 protein
TRBJ1-6	TRBV7-2	CASSGDRLALHF
TRBJ2-7	TRBV11-3	CASSLVVGRQPYEQYF
TRBJ1-5	TRBV15	CATSRGGGDSNQPQHF
TRBJ1-1	TRBV28	CASSPSPPLPTEAFF
TRBJ2-1	TRBV29-1	CSVAWEARNEQFF
TRBJ1-2	TRBV7-2	CASSLEAGLVYGYTF
TRBJ2-3	TRBV28	CASSTFTDTQYF
TRBJ1-5	TRBV20-1	CSASRGQGASQPQHF
TRBJ2-5	TRBV19	CASSIWGQGIGETQYF
TRBJ1-2	TRBV3-1/TRBV3-2	CASSQLDRGGYTF
TRBJ2-1	TRBV3-1/TRBV3-2	CASSQWTGYNEQFF
TRBJ1-1	TRBV11-1	CASSLATGGTEAFF
TRBJ1-2	TRBV6-5	CASTPGMGYGYTF
TRBJ1-6	TRBV9	CASSVLGGNSPLHF
TRBJ2-1	TRBV6-6	CASSYGTSGVGEQFF
TRBJ1-5	TRBV6-2/TRBV6-3	CASSQDSYSNQPQHF
TRBJ1-4	TRBV28	CASCGTGTNEKLFF
TRBJ2-7	TRBV2	CASSEERRGLYEQYF
TRBJ1-6	TRBV30	CAWSTQGWNSPLHF
TRBJ1-5	TRBV4-2	CASSQEGAGAGNQPQHF
TRBJ1-2	TRBV3-1/TRBV3-2	CASSQGQGGYGYTF
TRBJ2-7	TRBV9	CASSVAMDRGGEQYF
TRBJ2-1	TRBV10-3	CAISARSGTSGRAYNEQFF
TRBJ1-2	TRBV28	CASSLGGQLFASGYTF
TRBJ1-1	TRBV7-3	CASSLIGVAEAFF
TRBJ2-7	TRBV25-1	CASSLGQGSAYEQYF
TRBJ2-3	TRBV5-5	CASSLGLAGVDTQYF
TRBJ2-3	TRBV12-5	CASASGGTDTQYF
TRBJ2-2	TRBV2	CASGGLAGFTGELFF
TRBJ1-4	TRBV7-9	CASSYGGTVATNEKLFF
TRBJ1-1	TRBV5-6	CASSRDRNTEAFF
TRBJ1-4	TRBV30	CAWRGRGRNEKLFF
TRBJ2-5	TRBV11-3	CASSLGQGAEETQYF
TRBJ2-7	TRBV10-2	CASQGPGPYEQYF
TRBJ1-5	TRBV6-1	CASSEVFGGQGAHQPQHF
TRBJ2-5	TRBV18	CASSPIRTSGRTKETQYF
TRBJ2-3	TRBV7-9	CASSLTRGEDTQYF
TRBJ2-2	TRBV11-3	CASSSLFSAGELFF
TRBJ2-3	TRBV15	CATSRDLAGTSDTQYF
TRBJ2-1	TRBV3-1/TRBV3-2	CASSHLAGVSYNEQFF
TRBJ2-3	TRBV6-5	CASSLQGQGDTQYF
TRBJ1-5	TRBV28	CASSLYGTANNQPQHF
TRBJ2-5	TRBV24-1	CATSDSTGTRGETQYF